A single sample is the source of the 14 T cell receptor beta chains below, sequenced in a study of Ad26.COV2.S vaccination and SARS-CoV-2 variants. The treatment denotes: about 20 received Ad26.COV2.S at low or high dose, single or two shots; about 5 received placebo; per-sample allocation not given. On day 63 after the first injection, vaccine and placebo recipients gave samples. This table comes from immunoSEQ multiplex PCR, and its TCRdb copy is limited to in-frame clones, with some not included. Seen here are 400,000 to 500,000 clones, roughly 89% observed once, and the top ten hold around 2.6%. The sequencing used peripheral blood, collected in a trial of Ad26.COV2.S vaccine versus placebo. These receptors all stem from a person aged 18-60 years who received the Ad26.COV2.S COVID-19 vaccine or a placebo.

The sample holds a few counts of this clone. Additional DNA sequences in this sample encode the identical CDR3. V is TRBV7-8 and J is TRBJ2-1; 7 bases align to TRBD1. Trimming at V came to 2 bases and at J to 3 bases, leaving 1 base not matched to a gene. There are 14 residues in the CDR3. From germline, CDR1 is SGHVS and CDR2 FQNEAQ. The CDR3 reads CASSLRQGYNEQFF. The DNA of the CDR3 is TGTGCCAGCAGCTTAAGACAGGGCTACAATGAGCAGTTCTTC.

V gene TRBV27 combines with J gene TRBJ1-1; possibly TRBD1 for D (6 bases). The germline gives CDR1 MNHEY, CDR2 SMNVEV (reference sequence). The V end was cut by 4 bases, the J end by 2 bases, with 11 bases between. CDR3 length: 14 residues. This chain's CDR3 is CASSYDRTNTEAFF. DNA of the CDR3: TGTGCCAGCAGTTATGACAGGACCAACACTGAAGCTTTCTTT.

This clone was found once. The chain joins TRBV19 to TRBJ1-5; weak D call: TRBD1 (5 bases). V dropped 7 bases and J dropped 9 bases, with 10 bases sitting between them. The CDR3 extends over 11 amino acids. Germline V gives CDR1 LNHDA, CDR2 SQIVND (reference sequence). In nucleotides, the CDR3 is TGTGCCAGTACAATCGGGGGGCCCCAGCATTTT. Its translation: CASTIGGPQHF.

The chain has TRBV3-1 (or the pseudogene TRBV3-2) and TRBJ2-3; TRBD2 might be the D (5 bases). CDR1 LGHDT and CDR2 YNNKEL come from the germline V gene (reference sequence). The V end was cut by 2 bases, the J end by 4 bases, with 7 bases between. The CDR3 contains 13 residues. The CDR3 sequence: CASSQNGADTQYF. The DNA for the CDR3 is TGTGCCAGCAGCCAAAACGGGGCAGATACGCAGTATTTT.

This chain connects TRBV27 to TRBJ2-5, with D tentatively TRBD2 (7 bases). V was shortened by 3 bases and J by 6 bases, with 17 bases between the two germline ends. Germline-derived CDR1 and CDR2 are MNHEY and SMNVEV (reference sequence). The CDR3 runs 15 residues. CDR3 loop: CASSFGGGSLKTQYF. The CDR3 DNA reads TGTGCCAGCAGTTTCGGGGGCGGGAGTTTGAAGACCCAGTACTTC.

The genes are TRBV7-2 and TRBJ2-3; the match to TRBD2 covers 7 bases. V trimming: 2 bases; J trimming: 5 bases; junction bases outside the gene matches: 7. Germline V CDR1 and CDR2: SGHTA, FQGNSA. This CDR3 has 15 amino acids. The CDR3 reads CASSLRAGPLDTQYF. The CDR3 bases are TGTGCCAGCAGCTTAAGAGCGGGGCCCCTAGATACGCAGTATTTT. The full variable domain, completed using reference TRBV7-2 and TRBJ2-3, is GAGVSQSPSNKVTEKGKDVELRCDPISGHTALYWYRQSLGQGLEFLIYFQGNSAPDKSGLPSDRFSAERTGGSVSTLTIQRTQQEDSAVYLCASSLRAGPLDTQYFGPGTRLTVL.

The chain couples TRBV2 to TRBJ1-2; D ambiguous. The germline CDR1 and CDR2 sequences are SNHLY and FYNNEI. V gave up 4 bases and J gave up 2 bases, with 8 bases separating them. CDR3 length: 13 amino acids. CDR3 region: CASSVYGNYGYTF. The CDR3 nucleotides are TGTGCCAGCAGTGTGTACGGGAACTATGGCTACACCTTC.

V usage is TRBV7-6 and J usage is TRBJ1-4; 8 nucleotides line up with TRBD1. The CDR3 consists of 15 residues. The germline CDR1 and CDR2 sequences are SGHVS and FNYEAQ. V shed 2 bases and J 7 bases; nucleotides not matched to a gene: 6. CDR3 residues: CASSLLRGPGEKLFF. The CDR3 DNA follows: TGTGCCAGCAGCTTACTCAGGGGGCCGGGTGAAAAACTGTTTTTT.

This clone has a count of ten or more. J is TRBJ2-1 and V is TRBV5-8; 8 bases fit TRBD1. Germline V gives CDR1 SGHTS, CDR2 YDEGEE. With 4 bases clipped from V and 10 bases from J, the junction kept 19 bases outside the gene matches. This CDR3 contains 17 residues. This chain's CDR3 is CASSPAQGAKLWSEQFF. CDR3 in DNA: TGTGCCAGCAGCCCCGCCCAGGGGGCGAAGCTCTGGAGCGAGCAGTTCTTC. The full variable domain, completed using reference TRBV5-8 and TRBJ2-1, is EAGVTQSPTHLIKTRGQQATLRCSPISGHTSVYWYQQALGLGLQFLLWYDEGEERNRGNFPPRFSGRQFPNYSSELNVNALELEDSALYLCASSPAQGAKLWSEQFFGPGTRLTVL.

The genes are TRBV3-1 (or the pseudogene TRBV3-2) and TRBJ2-2; 7 nucleotides align to TRBD1. V shed 4 bases, J shed 3 bases, and the junction held 17 bases outside the gene matches. Germline V gene data show CDR1 as LGHDT and CDR2 as YNNKEL (reference sequence). This CDR3 has 19 amino acids. The CDR3 DNA sequence: TGTGCCAGCAGCCTATCTAAGACAGGGTGGATACCCTACACCGGGGAGCTGTTTTTT. Protein product: CASSLSKTGWIPYTGELFF.

The V gene is TRBV28, the J gene TRBJ1-2; D not resolved. The V gene lost 5 bases and the J gene lost 6 bases, with 7 bases spanning the gap. This CDR3 has 11 amino acids. The germline V gene encodes CDR1 MDHEN and CDR2 SYDVKM. The CDR3 region is CASSLHDGYTF. CDR3 sequence (DNA): TGTGCCAGCAGTCTCCATGATGGCTACACCTTC.

The J gene is TRBJ2-7, the V gene TRBV7-2; perhaps TRBD2 as D (5 bases). Germline V gives CDR1 SGHTA, CDR2 FQGNSA. V was clipped by 3 bases and J by 4 bases, with 16 bases between them. The CDR3 has 15 residues. This CDR3 is CASSFAGPGSYEQYV. The CDR3 DNA reads TGTGCCAGCAGCTTCGCGGGCCCGGGGTCGTACGAGCAGTACGTC.

The J gene is TRBJ2-5, the V gene TRBV7-2; a weak D match, TRBD2 (6 bases). The V end lost 5 bases, the J end lost 9 bases, and 22 bases lay between the germline ends. The germline V gene encodes CDR1 SGHTA and CDR2 FQGNSA. The CDR3 loop spans 15 amino acids. The CDR3 DNA is TGTGCCAGCAGCCCCCCTTCGACTAGACAAACTCCCCAGTACTTC. Translated: CASSPPSTRQTPQYF.

The V gene is TRBV7-2, the J gene TRBJ1-5, with a possible D match to TRBD1 (6 bases). Trimming removed 5 bases from V and 4 bases from J, with 15 bases in between. The length of the CDR3 is 15 residues. Germline CDR1 reads SGHTA; CDR2 reads FQGNSA. The CDR3: CASSRGHPANQPQHF. In DNA, the CDR3 is TGTGCCAGCAGCCGGGGACATCCGGCGAATCAGCCCCAGCATTTT.